The next 26 T cell receptor beta chains were all read from a single sample in a study of T-cell reconstitution after alpha-beta-depleted transplantation in children (dated by TCRdb to 2016 to 2017). Libraries were constructed by PCR. Reads for this sample came from an Illumina HiSeq 2500. TCR libraries were prepared with molecular barcoding, using unique molecular identifiers to normalize TCRbeta repertoire quantification. TCRdb took the public reads, trimmed them with fastp at Q25, ran MiXCR for clone calling and kept in-frame beta chains. For every CDR3 protein sequence, its rows merge into one entry that carries the most common genes and DNA. The sample contains 250,000 to 350,000 distinct CDR3 sequences, more than 8% of them found a single time. In total, the top ten clones hold 10% of the sample. The sequencing here drew on PBMCs from the stem cell graft donor, taken from the stem cell graft. These receptors were taken from a human donor who donated a stem cell graft to a child with SCID.

In its sample, this clonotype was seen many times. J is TRBJ2-7 and V is TRBV15; D tentatively fits TRBD1 or TRBD2 (5 bases each). Deletions cut 5 bases from V and 0 bases from J, with 14 bases between. The CDR3 spans 15 residues. Germline assignment: CDR1 LNHNV and CDR2 YYDKDF (reference sequence). The CDR3 DNA reads TGTGCCACCAGCTTTGGGACGGGGAGCTCCTACGAGCAGTACTTC. It yields the protein CATSFGTGSSYEQYF. The full variable domain, its missing parts supplied by reference TRBV15 and TRBJ2-7, is DAMVIQNPRYQVTQFGKPVTLSCSQTLNHNVMYWYQQKSSQAPKLLFHYYDKDFNNEADTPDNFQSRRPNTSFCFLDIRSPGLGDTAMYLCATSFGTGSSYEQYFGPGTRLTVT.

The rearrangement joins TRBV11-2 to TRBJ2-1; D is unclear. Looked up from germline, CDR1 is SGHAT and CDR2 is FQNNGV. Trimming removed 1 base from V and 3 bases from J, with 13 bases in between. The CDR3 runs 16 residues. The CDR3 nucleotides read TGTGCCAGCAGCTTAGGAGTACGGGCAGGCTACAATGAGCAGTTCTTC. As protein: CASSLGVRAGYNEQFF.

V gene TRBV6-5 combines with J gene TRBJ1-2; D gene ambiguous. Trimming stripped 3 bases from V and 0 bases from J, with 11 bases between. Germline V gives CDR1 MNHEY, CDR2 SVGAGI. This CDR3 is 15 amino acids long. The CDR3 loop reads CASSYDPETNYGYTF. The CDR3 nucleotides are TGTGCCAGCAGTTATGATCCAGAAACTAACTATGGCTACACCTTC.

This clonotype was observed a few times. V gene TRBV24-1 combines with J gene TRBJ2-3; D not resolved. In germline, CDR1 is KGHDR, CDR2 SFDVKD. The CDR3 spans 13 residues. V lost 8 bases and J 0 bases, leaving 8 bases between the germline ends. The CDR3 protein is CATKGSSTDTQYF. In DNA form, the CDR3 reads TGTGCCACCAAGGGATCTAGCACAGATACGCAGTATTTT.

This chain joins TRBV12-3 or TRBV12-4 and TRBJ2-3; D unresolved. V shed 6 bases and J shed 6 bases, with 13 bases lying between them. CDR3 length equals 13 residues. CDR3 DNA sequence: TGTGCCAGCAGCCCACCGCCCATCGATACGCAGTATTTT. It encodes CASSPPPIDTQYF.

This clonotype was seen more than once but under ten times. V gene TRBV5-1 combines with J gene TRBJ2-5; the match to TRBD1 covers 10 bases. J was trimmed by 2 bases and V by 4 bases; bases with no gene match: 11. Germline V gene sequence: CDR1 SGHRS, CDR2 YFSETQ. This CDR3 spans 17 amino acids. The CDR3: CASSERVRDRGQETQYF. CDR3 sequence (DNA): TGCGCCAGCAGCGAGAGGGTCCGGGACAGGGGTCAAGAGACCCAGTACTTC.

The chain combines TRBV9 with TRBJ2-5, with 8 bases fitting TRBD1. Germline V CDR1 and CDR2: SGDLS, YYNGEE. This CDR3 has 17 residues. The V gene end was trimmed by 0 bases and the J gene end by 2 bases; junction bases not matched to a gene: 9. In DNA form, the CDR3 reads TGTGCCAGCAGCGTAGGCGATCAACGGACAGGGCAAGAGACCCAGTACTTC. It yields the protein CASSVGDQRTGQETQYF.

This clonotype was recorded many times. The chain joins TRBV4-2 to TRBJ2-3; D perhaps matches TRBD1 (5 bases). Trimming removed 0 bases from V and 5 bases from J, with 9 bases in between. Germline V gene lookup returns CDR1 LGHNA and CDR2 YNFKEQ. This CDR3 spans 14 amino acids. The CDR3 reads CASSQEGLIDTQYF. The CDR3 DNA sequence: TGTGCCAGCAGCCAAGAGGGGCTTATAGATACGCAGTATTTT.

This chain connects TRBV4-1 to TRBJ2-5; 12 bases map to TRBD2. J gave up 2 bases and V 2 bases, and 6 bases lay outside the gene matches. Looked up from germline, CDR1 is MGHRA and CDR2 is YSYEKL. The length of the CDR3 is 17 residues. The CDR3 is CASSQLLGTSGQETQYF. The CDR3, as DNA: TGCGCCAGCAGCCAACTCCTAGGGACTAGCGGGCAAGAGACCCAGTACTTC.

The chain employs TRBV11-1 and TRBJ2-5; 8 bases fit TRBD2. V lost 2 bases, J lost 3 bases, and 8 bases stayed unmatched. CDR1 is SGHAT, CDR2 FQDESV, per germline (reference sequence). The CDR3 loop spans 16 amino acids. The CDR3 nucleotides read TGTGCCAGCAGCTTACTACAGCGGCGGGGGGAAGAGACCCAGTACTTC. It encodes CASSLLQRRGEETQYF.

This clonotype was detected only a few times. V usage is TRBV18 and J usage is TRBJ2-7, with D uncertain. There are 14 residues in the CDR3. Trimming shortened V by 3 bases and J by 3 bases, and 12 bases separated the two germline ends. Germline V gives CDR1 KGHSH, CDR2 LQKENI. The CDR3 DNA is TGTGCCAGCTCACCGGGCAGAACCCACTACGAGCAGTACTTC. It encodes CASSPGRTHYEQYF. The entire variable domain, with the rest obtained from reference TRBV18 and TRBJ2-7, is as follows: NAGVMQNPRHLVRRRGQEARLRCSPMKGHSHVYWYRQLPEEGLKFMVYLQKENIIDESGMPKERFSAEFPKEGPSILRIQQVVRGDSAAYFCASSPGRTHYEQYFGPGTRLTVT.

The sample holds a few counts of this clonotype. This sequence joins TRBV12-3 or TRBV12-4 and TRBJ1-5; 10 bases are a match to TRBD1. Unmatched junction bases numbered 5, after V lost 6 bases and J lost 3 bases. The length of the CDR3 is 15 residues. For the CDR3, the DNA is TGTGCCAGCAGCTCCGGGACAGGGGCCAATCAGCCCCAGCATTTT. This encodes CASSSGTGANQPQHF.

This clonotype was seen many times. The chain links TRBV10-3 to TRBJ2-7, with TRBD1 identical over 7 bases. Germline loops: CDR1 ENHRY, CDR2 SYGVKD. This CDR3 comprises 15 residues. After removal of 2 bases from V and 3 bases from J, the junction contained 7 bases not matched to a gene. The DNA of the CDR3 is TGTGCCATCAGTGAGCCAAGACAGGGCTACTACGAGCAGTACTTC. As protein: CAISEPRQGYYEQYF.

There are a few counts of this clonotype. The gene calls are TRBV20-1 and TRBJ2-3; D is possibly TRBD1 or TRBD2 (5 bases each). The CDR3 sequence is 15 residues long. Germline V gives CDR1 DFQATT, CDR2 SNEGSKA (reference sequence). V shed 3 bases and J shed 0 bases, with 13 bases lying between them. CDR3 amino acids: CSASAPGTSTDTQYF. DNA of the CDR3: TGCAGTGCTAGCGCCCCCGGGACGAGCACAGATACGCAGTATTTT.

This clonotype was found many times. J is TRBJ1-2 and V is TRBV3-1, with D tentatively TRBD1 (6 bases). The CDR3 spans 16 residues. The V gene lost 0 bases and the J gene lost 4 bases, with 15 bases spanning the gap. Germline V gene data show CDR1 as LGHDT and CDR2 as YNNKEL (reference sequence). CDR3: CASSQELGQSGYGYTF. Here the CDR3 DNA reads TGTGCCAGCAGCCAAGAATTAGGACAGTCGGGCTATGGCTACACCTTC. The whole variable domain, filled in from reference TRBV3-1 and TRBJ1-2, reads DTAVSQTPKYLVTQMGNDKSIKCEQNLGHDTMYWYKQDSKKFLKIMFSYNNKELIINETVPNRFSPKSPDKAHLNLHINSLELGDSAVYFCASSQELGQSGYGYTFGSGTRLTVV.

The chain is built from TRBV5-5 and TRBJ2-3; a weak D match, TRBD1 (7 bases). Germline-derived CDR1 and CDR2 are SGHKS and YYEKEE (reference sequence). V lost 3 bases and J lost 3, with 14 bases in between. This CDR3 comprises 15 residues. The DNA of the CDR3 is TGTGCCAGCAGCTCCGGAGGGGGCGCAACAGATACGCAGTATTTT. It yields the protein CASSSGGGATDTQYF. The full variable domain, its missing parts supplied by reference TRBV5-5 and TRBJ2-3, is DAGVTQSPTHLIKTRGQQVTLRCSPISGHKSVSWYQQVLGQGPQFIFQYYEKEERGRGNFPDRFSARQFPNYSSELNVNALLLGDSALYLCASSSGGGATDTQYFGPGTRLTVL.

The chain carries TRBV5-1 and TRBJ1-1; possibly TRBD1 for D (6 bases). V lost 5 bases and J lost 0, with 11 bases in between. Germline values: CDR1 SGHRS, CDR2 YFSETQ. The CDR3 length is 14 residues. In DNA, the CDR3 is TGCGCCAGCAGACCTACAGGGATGAACACTGAAGCTTTCTTT. This gives the protein CASRPTGMNTEAFF.

This chain connects TRBV6-5 to TRBJ2-2; the D is unclear. Trimming removed 4 bases from V and 7 bases from J, with 13 bases in between. The germline V gene has CDR1 MNHEY and CDR2 SVGAGI. This CDR3 contains 14 residues. The CDR3 region is CASSSPPYYGELFF. In DNA, the CDR3 is TGTGCCAGCAGTTCCCCCCCCTATTACGGGGAGCTGTTTTTT.

This chain joins TRBV12-3 or TRBV12-4 and TRBJ1-1; TRBD1 might be the D (5 bases). V gave up 0 bases and J gave up 0 bases, with 8 bases separating them. CDR3 length equals 15 residues. As DNA, the CDR3 is TGTGCCAGCAGTTTAGCGGGAGGGGTGAACACTGAAGCTTTCTTT. It codes for CASSLAGGVNTEAFF.

This clonotype came up many times. The chain couples TRBV3-1 to TRBJ2-2, with TRBD2 matching 9 bases. The germline V gene has CDR1 LGHDT and CDR2 YNNKEL (reference sequence). The junction had 9 bases not matched to a gene; V was cut back by 3 bases and J by 4 bases. CDR3 size: 17 residues. In nucleotides, the CDR3 is TGTGCCAGCAGCCATATCGGGACTAGCTCCGGCACCGGGGAGCTGTTTTTT. Translated, it gives CASSHIGTSSGTGELFF.

In its sample, this clonotype was seen a few times. In DNA, the CDR3 is TGCGCCAGCAGCTGGATCTCAGGGGAGACCCAGTACTTC. It encodes CASSWISGETQYF. The genes are TRBV5-1 and TRBJ2-5; D may be TRBD1 (5 bases). Per germline, CDR1 SGHRS and CDR2 YFSETQ. Trimming pared 3 bases from V and 5 bases from J, leaving 11 bases between. CDR3 size: 13 residues.

V usage is TRBV18 and J usage is TRBJ1-1; possibly TRBD1 for D (5 bases). Germline V gives CDR1 KGHSH, CDR2 LQKENI. Trimming shortened V by 0 bases and J by 4 bases, and 9 bases separated the two germline ends. The CDR3 runs 14 residues. The CDR3 sequence is CASSPPGVTTEAFF. The CDR3 DNA follows: TGTGCCAGCTCACCACCGGGGGTCACCACTGAAGCTTTCTTT.

This clonotype was seen only once. The gene calls are TRBV12-3 or TRBV12-4 and TRBJ1-1, with D unclear. The CDR3 length is 15 residues. V was shortened by 4 bases and J by 4 bases, with 16 bases between the two germline ends. The CDR3 loop is CASSWGGTVGTEAFF. The CDR3 region has the DNA TGTGCCAGCAGTTGGGGTGGCACAGTGGGCACTGAAGCTTTCTTT.

There are a few counts of this clonotype. This chain connects TRBV20-1 to TRBJ1-5; TRBD1 aligns across 8 bases. Germline lookup yields CDR1 DFQATT and CDR2 SNEGSKA (reference sequence). CDR3 size: 14 residues. Unmatched junction bases numbered 5, after V lost 5 bases and J lost 2 bases. DNA for the CDR3: TGCAGTGCTTATGGGACAGGAGGCAATCAGCCCCAGCATTTT. This sequence encodes CSAYGTGGNQPQHF.

The chain combines TRBV5-1 with TRBJ2-1; maybe TRBD1 (5 bases). This CDR3 spans 12 amino acids. The germline V gene has CDR1 SGHRS and CDR2 YFSETQ. The V end lost 4 bases, the J end lost 10 bases, and 12 bases lay between the germline ends. The CDR3 sequence is CASSVQGKEQFF. The CDR3, as DNA: TGCGCCAGCAGCGTCCAGGGAAAGGAGCAGTTCTTC. Complete variable domain (other parts from reference TRBV5-1 and TRBJ2-1): KAGVTQTPRYLIKTRGQQVTLSCSPISGHRSVSWYQQTPGQGLQFLFEYFSETQRNKGNFPGRFSGRQFSNSRSEMNVSTLELGDSALYLCASSVQGKEQFFGPGTRLTVL.

The chain couples TRBV12-3 or TRBV12-4 to TRBJ2-6; no firm D call. V was clipped by 1 base and J by 4 bases, with 11 bases between them. The CDR3 covers 16 residues. CDR3 residues: CASSLGIVAGANVLTF. DNA of the CDR3: TGTGCCAGCAGTTTAGGGATTGTAGCCGGGGCCAACGTCCTGACTTTC.